The 6 T cell receptor beta chains below come from one sample, sequenced in a study of cytomegalovirus exposure and HLA in healthy donors (dated by TCRdb to about 2017). The library was produced with the immunoSEQ multiplex PCR assay. For the multiplex PCR, a mixture combining 60 forward primers for TCR Vbeta segments and 13 reverse primers for TCR Jbeta segments was used. In TCRdb, the immuneACCESS table is reduced to in-frame sequences with V and J assigned. These tables do not hold every clone; where another copy was compared, an unresolved V gene accounts for under half, and the others remain unexplained. The sample contains 150,000 or so clones, about 82% of them found a single time. 1% of the sample comes from the top ten. Specimen: PBMCs. These receptors were obtained from a woman between 50 and 59 years old in good health and CMV-seropositive.

This clone showed up just a few times. The chain combines TRBV7-2 with TRBJ2-3, with no clear D. Germline V gene data show CDR1 as SGHTA and CDR2 as FQGNSA. V was clipped by 4 bases and J by 4 bases, with 6 bases between them. This CDR3 region has 12 residues. The CDR3 loop reads CASSYPADTQYF. The CDR3 coding sequence is TGTGCCAGCAGCTACCCAGCAGATACGCAGTATTTT.

The V gene is TRBV19, the J gene TRBJ1-5, with D uncertain. The CDR3 is 13 residues long. Between the trimmed V and J ends, which lost 5 bases and 4 bases, there was a span of 9 bases. Germline values: CDR1 LNHDA, CDR2 SQIVND (reference sequence). The DNA for the CDR3 is TGTGCCAGTAGTCTCACGGGGAATCAGCCCCAGCATTTT. Translated, it gives CASSLTGNQPQHF.

This clone came up a few times. The J gene is TRBJ2-7, the V gene TRBV4-2; TRBD1 agrees at 7 bases. Losses at the gene ends were 0 bases for V and 3 bases for J; bases not matched to a gene: 2. Germline V CDR1 and CDR2: LGHNA, YNFKEQ. The CDR3 has 14 amino acids. CDR3 DNA: TGTGCCAGCAGCCAAGATAGGACAGGCTACGAGCAGTACTTC. Its translation: CASSQDRTGYEQYF.

As DNA, the CDR3 is TGTGCCAGCAGTACCCTGACAGATACCTACGAGCAGTACTTC. It specifies CASSTLTDTYEQYF. J is TRBJ2-7 and V is TRBV27, with a tentative D call TRBD1 (5 bases). This CDR3 contains 14 residues. CDR1 and CDR2 from the germline V gene are MNHEY and SMNVEV (reference sequence). The V and J ends lost 5 bases and 2 bases respectively, with 13 bases between them.

The chain carries TRBV7-3 and TRBJ2-2; the D is unclear. Germline CDR1 SGHTA, CDR2 FQGTGA. The CDR3 runs 13 residues. The V gene lost 5 bases and the J gene lost 4 bases, with 8 bases spanning the gap. CDR3 sequence reads: CASSLLFTGELFF. CDR3 DNA: TGTGCCAGCAGCCTCCTCTTCACCGGGGAGCTGTTTTTT. The full variable domain, rest sourced from reference TRBV7-3 and TRBJ2-2, is GAGVSQTPSNKVTEKGKYVELRCDPISGHTALYWYRQSLGQGPEFLIYFQGTGAADDSGLPNDRFFAVRPEGSVSTLKIQRTERGDSAVYLCASSLLFTGELFFGEGSRLTVL.

The chain employs TRBV7-2 and TRBJ2-5; possible D gene TRBD1, 8 bases. Germline loops: CDR1 SGHTA, CDR2 FQGNSA. V was cut by 1 base and J by 2 bases, with 11 bases left in between. The CDR3 loop spans 15 amino acids. CDR3 nucleotide sequence: TGTGCCAGCAGCTTAGACAGGGGGGGGCAAGAGACCCAGTACTTC. Translation: CASSLDRGGQETQYF.